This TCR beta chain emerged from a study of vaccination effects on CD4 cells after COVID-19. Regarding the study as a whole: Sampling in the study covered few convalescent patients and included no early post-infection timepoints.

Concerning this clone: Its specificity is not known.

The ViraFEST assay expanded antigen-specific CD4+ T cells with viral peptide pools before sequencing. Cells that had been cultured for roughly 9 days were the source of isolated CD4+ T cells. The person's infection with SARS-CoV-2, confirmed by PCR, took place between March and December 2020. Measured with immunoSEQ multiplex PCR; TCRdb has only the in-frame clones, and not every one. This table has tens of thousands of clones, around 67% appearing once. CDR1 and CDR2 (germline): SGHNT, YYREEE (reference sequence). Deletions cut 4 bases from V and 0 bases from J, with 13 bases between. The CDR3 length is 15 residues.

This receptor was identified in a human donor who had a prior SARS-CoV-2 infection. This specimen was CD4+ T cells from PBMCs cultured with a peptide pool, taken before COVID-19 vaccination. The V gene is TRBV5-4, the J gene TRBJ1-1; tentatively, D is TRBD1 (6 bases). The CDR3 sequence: CASSRDRSLNTEAFF. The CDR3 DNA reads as TGTGCCAGCAGCCGAGACAGGTCCCTGAACACTGAAGCTTTCTTT.